The present TCR beta chain was sequenced within a study of human T cells and chemical hapten exposure. Time point described: pre-sensitization, week 0. Specified treatment: therapeutic diphenylcyclopropenone sensitization with weekly scalp DPC. Ten or more counts support this clonotype. Trimming at V came to 2 bases and at J to 6 bases, leaving 5 bases not matched to a gene. There are 13 residues in the CDR3. CDR1 and CDR2 (germline): DFQATT, SNEGSKA (reference sequence). TCRdb itself ran the RACE reads through MiXCR, one entry per CDR3 protein. The sample holds about 350,000 distinct CDR3 sequences; approximately 5% are singletons and the top ten take less than 9%.

Sample: whole blood, taken in connection with sensitization to the hapten diphenylcyclopropenone (DPC). The chain carries TRBV20-1 and TRBJ2-3; 7 bases align to TRBD1. The sequence was collected from a woman younger than 35 with alopecia areata. Some clones in this sample may be carry-over from other donors' samples. DNA for the CDR3: TGCAGTGCTAGAAAACAGGGGCCGGATACGCAGTATTTT. Its protein is CSARKQGPDTQYF.